This T cell receptor (beta chain) was sequenced for a study of OX40 agonist ivuxolimab in advanced cancers. The method was immunoSEQ multiplex PCR; TCRdb's version includes in-frame clones alone and lacks a portion of them. The sample has more than 60,000 clones; 80% to 90% are singletons. The sample in question was CD4+ or CD8+ T cells sorted from blood, obtained in a trial of the OX40 agonist ivuxolimab. The TCR was taken from an adult with an advanced solid tumor such as melanoma, head and neck, liver or kidney cancer.

DNA of the CDR3: TGTGCCATCAGTGAGGTGGTTGCGGGGAGTAGTGAGCAGTTCTTC. It encodes CAISEVVAGSSEQFF. V gene TRBV10-3 combines with J gene TRBJ2-1; D is perhaps TRBD2 (6 bases). The CDR3 consists of 15 residues. Germline loops: CDR1 ENHRY, CDR2 SYGVKD. Trimming took 2 bases from V and 9 from J, leaving 17 bases between them.